The 12 T cell receptor beta chains in this list originate from one sample, sequenced in a study of tumor and adjacent non-tumor tissue in lung cancer (dated by TCRdb to the late 2010s). Libraries were made using multiplex PCR. Sequencing was carried out with an Illumina HiSeq 2500. Following protocols modified from ARM-PCR, the researchers constructed TCRbeta libraries through three rounds of nested PCR with primers (Table S4). TCRdb reanalyzed the raw reads on its own, using fastp at Q25 for trimming and MiXCR for clone calling, and kept in-frame beta chains. CDR3 protein sequences are deduplicated, and each keeps its most common genes and DNA. The sample table shows about 86,000 distinct CDR3 sequences, and around 82% are seen once. Of the sample, less than 25% is held by the ten largest clones. Bulk unsorted tissue served as the source for RNA extraction, and RNA quality was assessed using a NanoDrop ND-1000 and an Agilent 2100. For the normal lung samples, distant non-tumor tissue was collected more than 3 cm away from the tumor edge.

The sample taken for sequencing was distant non-tumor lung tissue. Source of these receptors: a woman between 50 and 59 years old with non-small cell lung cancer.

Concerning this clonotype itself: This likely comes from a read error, as the CDR3 has no conserved phenylalanine or tryptophan at its end. The gene calls are TRBV20-1 and TRBJ2-7; 8 bases are shared with TRBD1. CDR1 DFQATT and CDR2 SNEGSKA come from the germline V gene (reference sequence). CDR3 length: 14 amino acids. The CDR3 DNA reads as TGCAATGCTGCCGACGGGACAGGTCAATCAGGGCAGTACTCC. Residues: CNAADGTGQSGQYS.

As concerns this clonotype: The CDR3 end shows no conserved phenylalanine or tryptophan, and so a read error is likely. The rearrangement joins TRBV11-2 to TRBJ2-1; 8 bases are shared with TRBD1. There are 16 residues in the CDR3. Germline loops: CDR1 SGHAT, CDR2 FQNNGV. The CDR3 reads CASSLEAGQAMNEQFL. The CDR3 coding sequence is TGTGCCAGCAGTTTAGAGGCGGGACAGGCTATGAATGAGCAGTTCTTA.

About this clonotype itself: The CDR3 ends on some other residue instead of the conserved phenylalanine or tryptophan, so this is likely a read error. The DNA is omitted, as the CDR3 cannot be located on it reliably, and the CDR3 follows TCRdb's listing. The chain uses TRBV11-2 and TRBJ2-7; the table's D call, TRBD1, was not checked against the DNA. CDR1 and CDR2 (germline): SGHAT, FQNNGV. Counting both end residues, the CDR3 totals 15 amino acids. The CDR3 here is CASSTGAGRTYEHYL.

Of note for this clonotype: Its ends do not fully match the called genes, so a read error is possible. This CDR3 reads CASSYGTSGYSEQFF. The CDR3 coding sequence is TGTGCCAGCAGTTACGGGACTAGCGGGTACAGTGAGCAGTTCTTC. The rearrangement joins TRBV12-3 or TRBV12-4 to TRBJ2-1; 12 bases align to TRBD2. The CDR3 spans 15 residues.

This clonotype was detected a few times. Since a much larger clone is just one base distant, this may be a read error. The chain is built from TRBV20-1 and TRBJ2-7, with D perhaps given as TRBD1 or TRBD2 (5 bases each). V was trimmed by 6 bases and J by 3 bases, leaving 9 bases between them. The CDR3 is made up of 11 amino acids. From germline, CDR1 is DFQATT and CDR2 SNEGSKA (reference sequence). The CDR3 sequence is CSARDDYEQYF. CDR3 DNA sequence: TGCAGTGCCCGGGACGACTACGAGCAGTACTTC.

With regard to this clonotype: A junction boundary mismatches the germline segment, possibly from a read error. The J gene is TRBJ2-3, the V gene TRBV7-3, with 10 positions matching TRBD1. Germline V lookup: CDR1 SGHTA, CDR2 FQGTGA. The CDR3 extends over 15 amino acids. CDR3 DNA sequence: TGTGCCGGCAGCTTAACTGGGACAGGGGAAGATACGCAGTGTTTT. It yields the protein CAGSLTGTGEDTQCF.

The rearrangement joins TRBV12-3 or TRBV12-4 to TRBJ1-2, with a weak D call TRBD1 (5 bases). This CDR3 comprises 14 residues. CDR3: CTTSRGTANYGYTF. CDR3 sequence (DNA): TGTACCACCAGCCGCGGGACGGCTAACTATGGCTACACCTTC.

In its sample, this clonotype was seen once. Compared with germline, one end of the junction differs, possibly owing to a read error. The chain uses TRBV28 and TRBJ2-3, with 9 bases fitting TRBD2. The CDR3 has 18 residues. CDR1 and CDR2 from the germline V gene are MDHEN and SYDVKM. This CDR3 reads CASTLLGWLAGPTDTQYF. The CDR3 nucleotides read TGTGCCAGCACTTTACTTGGTTGGCTAGCGGGACCCACAGATACGCAGTATTTT.

The rearrangement links TRBV6-6 to TRBJ2-5; TRBD2 aligns across 16 bases. J lost 5 bases, V lost 7 bases, and 10 bases had no gene match. The CDR3 is 17 residues long. The germline V gene encodes CDR1 MNHNY and CDR2 SVGAGI (reference sequence). The CDR3 here is CASNLPGLAGGPETQYF. As DNA, the CDR3 is TGTGCCAGCAACCTCCCGGGACTAGCGGGAGGGCCTGAGACCCAGTACTTC.

Note on this clonotype: A much bigger clone sits one base away, suggesting this may be a read error. The rearrangement links TRBV7-9 to TRBJ2-3, with D perhaps being TRBD1 or TRBD2 (5 bases each). CDR1 is SEHNR and CDR2 is FQNEAQ in the germline V gene (reference sequence). V was pared by 3 bases and J by 4 bases, with 14 bases between. The CDR3 has 15 residues. CDR3 bases: TGTGCCAGCAGCTTCGGGGCCTCCGGTGCAGATACGCAGTATTTT. Its protein is CASSFGASGADTQYF. The full variable domain, rest sourced from reference TRBV7-9 and TRBJ2-3, is DTGVSQNPRHKITKRGQNVTFRCDPISEHNRLYWYRQTLGQGPEFLTYFQNEAQLEKSRLLSDRFSAERPKGSFSTLEIQRTEQGDSAMYLCASSFGASGADTQYFGPGTRLTVL.

With regard to this clonotype: A read error may account for a junction end that differs from germline. This chain uses TRBV4-2 with TRBJ2-3, with D possibly TRBD2 on 6 matching bases. Germline values: CDR1 LGHNA, CDR2 YNFKEQ. This CDR3 spans 13 amino acids. CDR3: CVSSQGEADTQYF. CDR3 DNA sequence: TGTGTCAGCAGCCAAGGGGAGGCAGACACGCAGTATTTT.

Remarks on this clonotype: This clone may be a read error of a much larger clone one base away. The gene calls are TRBV12-3 or TRBV12-4 and TRBJ1-1, with 7 bases aligning to TRBD1. The CDR3 contains 14 residues. CDR3 sequence reads: CAGSLQGMNTEAFF. The DNA for the CDR3 is TGTGCCGGCAGTTTACAGGGGATGAACACTGAAGCTTTCTTT.